The rows below give T cell receptor beta chains drawn from one sample of a study of shared clonotypes between healthy human individuals. TCRdb's table, derived via immunoSEQ multiplex PCR, lists solely in-frame clones and lacks some. The repertoire holds approximately 1.1 million clones, with 75% to 80% as singletons. Specimen: memory CD4+ T cells from PBMCs. The receptors shown here come from a young man in good health. Some clones in this sample may be carry-over from other donors' samples. Each CDR3 is given with its conserved first and last residue. D genes are given only for firm matches. Some rows mark clone size as missing; the rest say once, few, many or name a class of expanded clone.

clone_size | j_call | v_call | d_call | cdr3_aa | cdr3_nt
few | TRBJ1-2 | TRBV30 | TRBD1 | CAWSVGQGGGYTF | TGTGCCTGGAGTGTTGGACAGGGAGGTGGCTACACCTTC
NA | TRBJ2-5 | TRBV2 | NA | CASSVVEETQYF | TGTGCCAGCAGTGTGGTGGAGGAGACCCAGTACTTC
NA | TRBJ2-1 | TRBV4-1 | NA | CASSQEGPAGTYNEQFF | TGCGCCAGCAGCCAAGAGGGTCCGGCGGGGACCTACAATGAGCAGTTCTTC
NA | TRBJ1-5 | TRBV4-1 | TRBD1 | CASSQVDRVNQPQHF | TGCGCCAGCAGCCAAGTTGACAGGGTAAATCAGCCCCAGCATTTT
once | TRBJ1-3 | TRBV9 | TRBD1 | CASSPRTGGPSPGNTIYF | TGTGCCAGCAGCCCGCGGACAGGGGGCCCTTCCCCTGGAAACACCATATATTTT
NA | TRBJ2-7 | TRBV5-4 | TRBD1 | CASSLPAGGYEQYF | TGTGCCAGCAGCTTGCCGGCAGGGGGCTACGAGCAGTACTTC
NA | TRBJ1-4 | TRBV11-1 | NA | CASSSQSANEKLFF | TGTGCCAGCAGCTCCCAGTCGGCTAATGAAAAACTGTTTTTT
few | TRBJ1-1 | TRBV4-1 | NA | CASSQPQGEAFF | TGCGCCAGCAGCCAACCACAGGGTGAAGCTTTCTTT
NA | TRBJ1-3 | TRBV28 | NA | CASSPLTDTGNTIYF | TGTGCCAGCAGTCCACTGACGGATACTGGAAACACCATATATTTT
NA | TRBJ1-4 | TRBV28 | TRBD1 | CASSLWGGTGREKLFF | TGTGCCAGCAGTTTATGGGGGGGGACAGGGAGGGAAAAACTGTTTTTT
NA | TRBJ1-5 | TRBV27 | NA | CASRGSNQPQHF | TGTGCCAGCAGAGGTAGCAATCAGCCCCAGCATTTT
NA | TRBJ2-1 | TRBV10-3 | TRBD2 | CAISPTGTSGYNEQFF | TGTGCCATCAGTCCGACCGGGACTAGCGGTTACAATGAGCAGTTCTTC
NA | TRBJ2-3 | TRBV6-1 | NA | CASSEARGDTQYF | TGTGCCAGCAGTGAAGCCCGGGGGGATACGCAGTATTTT
NA | TRBJ2-7 | TRBV7-2 | NA | CASSLGPLSYEQYF | TGTGCCAGCAGCCTAGGTCCCCTCTCCTACGAGCAGTACTTC
NA | TRBJ2-7 | TRBV15 | NA | CATSRGLGGSYEQYF | TGTGCCACCAGCAGAGGTCTGGGAGGATCCTACGAGCAGTACTTC
many | TRBJ2-3 | TRBV5-4 | NA | CASSFWSPSVIPSTDTQYF | TGTGCCAGCAGCTTTTGGAGTCCCTCCGTTATTCCTAGCACAGATACGCAGTATTTT